This TCR beta chain was captured in a study of response to subunit inactivated influenza vaccine. Study-wide points: Each seasonal flu vaccination may recruit only limited new T cells, authors suggested.

TCRdb redid the calling of the RT-PCR reads with MiXCR, one entry per CDR3 protein. The sample yields hundreds of thousands of distinct CDR3 sequences, under 9% seen once. Many counts were recorded for this clonotype. Its antigen is still unknown. This CDR3 region has 11 residues. V shed 10 bases and J shed 4 bases, with 10 bases lying between them. V usage is TRBV12-3 or TRBV12-4 and J usage is TRBJ1-1; D gene ambiguous. The clonotype comes from a man aged 50-75 years who received an inactivated influenza vaccine. This specimen was PBMCs from blood, taken less than 30 months after vaccination. CDR3 region: CATTVTTEAFF. CDR3 DNA sequence: TGTGCCACAACAGTTACCACTGAAGCTTTCTTT.